The 32 T cell receptor beta chains reported below all come from one sample, sequenced in a study of Ad26.COV2.S vaccination and SARS-CoV-2 variants. Libraries were prepared by immunoSEQ multiplex PCR; TCRdb keeps only in-frame clonotypes and omits some of them. Here the sample spans 400,000 to 450,000 clones, 80% to 95% being singletons. Treatment here: around 19 received Ad26.COV2.S at low or high dose, single or two shots; about 5 received placebo; per-sample allocation not given. It was on day 63 after the first vaccine or placebo injection that samples were taken. Sequenced material: peripheral blood, taken in a trial of Ad26.COV2.S vaccine versus placebo. These receptors were obtained from a person aged 18-65 years who received the Ad26.COV2.S COVID-19 vaccine or a placebo.

This clone was detected once. V is TRBV6-1 and J is TRBJ2-7, with TRBD2 as a possible D gene (6 bases). The CDR3 length is 19 residues. The V end lost 3 bases, the J end lost 1 base, and 25 bases lay between the germline ends. CDR1 MNHNS and CDR2 SASEGT come from the germline V gene. The CDR3 sequence is CASSDSYTGFREPSYEQYF. The CDR3 bases are TGTGCCAGCAGTGATAGCTATACCGGCTTTCGGGAGCCTTCCTACGAGCAGTACTTC.

The V and J genes are TRBV5-6 and TRBJ2-7, with D tentatively TRBD1 or TRBD2 (5 bases each). The CDR3 is 13 residues long. Germline values: CDR1 SGHDT, CDR2 YYEEEE. Trimming removed 3 bases from V and 7 bases from J, with 14 bases in between. The CDR3 reads CASSWDGVGEQYF. The DNA for the CDR3 is TGTGCCAGCAGCTGGGACGGCGTAGGGGAGCAGTACTTC.

The chain employs TRBV10-3 and TRBJ2-1; 11 nucleotides line up with TRBD2. CDR3 length equals 16 residues. V shed 3 bases and J 4 bases; nucleotides not matched to a gene: 5. The germline CDR1 and CDR2 sequences are ENHRY and SYGVKD. The CDR3 DNA reads TGTGCCATCAGTGATAGCGGGAGGGCCTGGTACAATGAGCAGTTCTTC. Protein sequence: CAISDSGRAWYNEQFF.

Worth noting for this clone: The same CDR3 can be traced to other DNA sequences in this sample. This rearrangement joins TRBV4-2 to TRBJ1-4; TRBD1 aligns across 7 bases. The CDR3 is 15 residues long. Germline lookup yields CDR1 LGHNA and CDR2 YNFKEQ. Trimming cost V 3 bases and J 2 bases; bases outside gene matches: 3. CDR3 nucleotides: TGTGCCAGCAGCCAGGTACAGGGGACTAATGAAAAACTGTTTTTT. Its protein is CASSQVQGTNEKLFF.

The chain uses TRBV27 and TRBJ2-1; 12 bases map to TRBD2. The ends lost 2 bases at V and 6 bases at J; junction bases unmatched: 8. Germline CDR1 is MNHEY and CDR2 is SMNVEV (reference sequence). This CDR3 is built from 17 residues. In DNA form, the CDR3 reads TGTGCCAGCAGTTTAGCTAGCGGGAGGGTTGAGGTCAATGAGCAGTTCTTC. This gives the protein CASSLASGRVEVNEQFF.

This clone was recorded once. CDR3 in DNA: TGTGCCAGCAGTCGCAATTCATACCATTCCTACGAGCAGTACTTC. Encoded protein: CASSRNSYHSYEQYF. The chain has TRBV6-2 or TRBV6-3 and TRBJ2-7; D is uncertain. V shed 5 bases and J shed 1 base, with 15 bases lying between them. The CDR3 is 15 amino acids. The germline CDR1 and CDR2 sequences are MNHEY and SVGEGT.

The gene calls are TRBV18 and TRBJ2-7; possible D gene TRBD1, 6 bases. Trimming took 2 bases from V and 3 from J, leaving 8 bases between them. The CDR3 extends over 13 amino acids. Germline lookup yields CDR1 KGHSH and CDR2 LQKENI. The CDR3 is CASSPGQNYEQYF. The DNA of the CDR3 is TGTGCCAGCTCACCAGGACAGAACTACGAGCAGTACTTC.

In this sample, this clone turned up a few times. The J gene is TRBJ1-1, the V gene TRBV5-4, with 12 bases that match TRBD1. The CDR3 consists of 16 residues. Trimming cost V 5 bases and J 1 base; bases outside gene matches: 6. Germline lookup yields CDR1 SGHNT and CDR2 YYREEE (reference sequence). The CDR3 sequence is CASRTGTGGKNTEAFF. DNA of the CDR3: TGTGCCAGCAGAACCGGGACAGGGGGCAAGAACACTGAAGCTTTCTTT.

J is TRBJ1-4 and V is TRBV6-5; 9 positions match TRBD1. This CDR3 is 16 amino acids long. Germline-derived CDR1 and CDR2 are MNHEY and SVGAGI. Trimming cost V 2 bases and J 5 bases; bases outside gene matches: 6. The CDR3 spells CASSYRTGAVNEKLFF. The DNA of the CDR3 is TGTGCCAGCAGTTACCGGACAGGGGCCGTCAATGAAAAACTGTTTTTT.

J is TRBJ2-5 and V is TRBV29-1, with D perhaps matching TRBD2 (6 bases). The CDR3 contains 13 residues. The V and J ends lost 7 bases and 4 bases respectively, with 16 bases between them. Per germline, CDR1 SQVTM and CDR2 ANQGSEA. CDR3 protein: CSAARGTVETQYF. The CDR3 DNA is TGCAGCGCCGCCCGGGGGACTGTAGAGACCCAGTACTTC.

The rearrangement links TRBV5-6 to TRBJ1-4; D is ambiguous. Germline values: CDR1 SGHDT, CDR2 YYEEEE. V lost 4 bases to trimming and J lost 4 bases, with 14 bases between them. CDR3 length: 15 residues. The CDR3 here is CASSLTAAGNEKLFF. The CDR3 DNA sequence: TGTGCCAGCAGCCTAACAGCGGCGGGTAATGAAAAACTGTTTTTT.

The chain combines TRBV2 with TRBJ2-5; 10 bases match TRBD2. The CDR3 spans 15 residues. The V gene end was trimmed by 2 bases and the J gene end by 5 bases; junction bases not matched to a gene: 5. Germline V gives CDR1 SNHLY, CDR2 FYNNEI. The CDR3 DNA follows: TGTGCCAGCAGTGAAAGGCTAGCGGGAGTTGAGACCCAGTACTTC. Its translation is CASSERLAGVETQYF.

This clone appeared a single time. Distinct nucleotide sequences in the sample also encode this CDR3. V and J are TRBV24-1 and TRBJ1-4, with D perhaps matching TRBD1 (5 bases). Germline-derived CDR1 and CDR2 are KGHDR and SFDVKD. The V end was cut by 4 bases, the J end by 8 bases, with 7 bases between. This CDR3 contains 12 residues. The CDR3 region is CATSDSGEKLFF. The DNA for the CDR3 is TGTGCCACCAGTGACTCAGGGGAAAAACTGTTTTTT.

The genes are TRBV19 and TRBJ1-5; D not certain. CDR1 is LNHDA and CDR2 is SQIVND in the germline V gene (reference sequence). Trimming left V 1 base short and J 5 bases short, with 12 bases between. CDR3 length equals 15 residues. The CDR3 region has the DNA TGTGCCAGTAGTATAGGCTCCGGGAACCATCAGCCCCAGCATTTT. This sequence encodes CASSIGSGNHQPQHF.

This chain joins TRBV29-1 and TRBJ1-4; D remains unclear. Germline loops: CDR1 SQVTM, CDR2 ANQGSEA. The V end lost 6 bases, the J end lost 0 bases, and 8 bases lay between the germline ends. This CDR3 has 13 amino acids. Written as DNA, the CDR3 is TGCAGCGTCGCACATGCAACTAATGAAAAACTGTTTTTT. It specifies CSVAHATNEKLFF.

The V call is TRBV6-5, the J call TRBJ2-1; the D is unclear. The germline CDR1 and CDR2 sequences are MNHEY and SVGAGI. This CDR3 has 15 amino acids. Trimming cost V 0 bases and J 7 bases, with 13 bases left between them. The CDR3 nucleotides are TGTGCCAGCAGTTACTCCCCGGAAGCGCGGAATGAGCAGTTCTTC. This encodes CASSYSPEARNEQFF.

This chain joins TRBV30 and TRBJ2-5; 8 bases are shared with TRBD1. The CDR3 is 16 amino acids. Unmatched junction bases numbered 11, after V lost 0 bases and J lost 5 bases. The germline V gene encodes CDR1 GTSNPN and CDR2 SVGIG (reference sequence). CDR3 loop: CAWSVLGQGASETQYF. CDR3 bases: TGTGCCTGGAGTGTACTCGGGCAGGGGGCTTCGGAGACCCAGTACTTC. Based on the CDR3 plus reference TRBV30 and TRBJ2-5, the full variable domain is SQTIHQWPATLVQPVGSPLSLECTVEGTSNPNLYWYRQAAGRGLQLLFYSVGIGQISSEVPQNLSASRPQDRQFILSSKKLLLSDSGFYLCAWSVLGQGASETQYFGPGTRLLVL.

This rearrangement joins TRBV19 to TRBJ2-7; tentative D call: TRBD1 (5 bases). Trimming took off 3 bases at V and 2 bases at J, with 14 bases between the two ends. Germline V gene data show CDR1 as LNHDA and CDR2 as SQIVND (reference sequence). The CDR3 is 15 residues long. CDR3 amino acids: CASSIVQGSPYEQYF. The CDR3 bases are TGTGCCAGTAGTATCGTTCAGGGATCCCCCTACGAGCAGTACTTC.

This clone was seen only once. The chain joins TRBV6-4 to TRBJ2-2; 8 bases map to TRBD2. The CDR3 contains 16 residues. Trimming at V came to 6 bases and at J to 2 bases, leaving 8 bases not matched to a gene. Germline assignment: CDR1 MRHNA and CDR2 SNTAGT. DNA for the CDR3: TGTGCCAGCAGCCCTTTAGCGGGAATTAACACCGGGGAGCTGTTTTTT. This encodes CASSPLAGINTGELFF.

The V gene is TRBV18, the J gene TRBJ1-5; TRBD1 is a possible D gene (6 bases). Germline CDR1 is KGHSH and CDR2 is LQKENI. This CDR3 has 14 amino acids. V lost 0 bases and J 4 bases, leaving 7 bases between the germline ends. CDR3 amino acids: CASSPPGQNQPQHF. For the CDR3, the DNA is TGTGCCAGCTCACCACCGGGACAAAATCAGCCCCAGCATTTT. The full variable domain, its missing parts supplied by reference TRBV18 and TRBJ1-5, is NAGVMQNPRHLVRRRGQEARLRCSPMKGHSHVYWYRQLPEEGLKFMVYLQKENIIDESGMPKERFSAEFPKEGPSILRIQQVVRGDSAAYFCASSPPGQNQPQHFGDGTRLSIL.

V and J are TRBV3-1 (or the pseudogene TRBV3-2) and TRBJ1-6; D remains unclear. V was trimmed by 4 bases and J by 8 bases, leaving 9 bases between them. Germline-derived CDR1 and CDR2 are LGHDT and YNNKEL (reference sequence). This CDR3 region has 13 residues. CDR3 nucleotide sequence: TGTGCCAGCAGCCCTAACAGTGATTCACCCCTCCACTTT. Residues: CASSPNSDSPLHF.

The V and J genes are TRBV13 and TRBJ2-1; 11 positions match TRBD2. The V gene end was trimmed by 2 bases and the J gene end by 0 bases; junction bases not matched to a gene: 12. This CDR3 contains 20 residues. Germline CDR1 reads PRHDT; CDR2 reads FYEKMQ (reference sequence). CDR3 nucleotides: TGTGCCAGCAGCTTATATTCGAGACTAGCGGGAAAAAGCTCCTACAATGAGCAGTTCTTC. Its protein product is CASSLYSRLAGKSSYNEQFF.

The chain's CDR3 is CASSQGRAGAIVEQYF. DNA for the CDR3: TGCGCCAGCAGCCAGGGAAGAGCGGGAGCCATAGTCGAGCAGTACTTC. The chain recombines TRBV4-1 with TRBJ2-7; 8 positions agree with TRBD2. The V segment lost 3 bases and the J segment 6 bases; nucleotides outside the gene matches: 13. CDR1 and CDR2 from the germline V gene are MGHRA and YSYEKL. This CDR3 comprises 16 residues.

The chain couples TRBV30 to TRBJ2-6; 9 bases are a match to TRBD2. This CDR3 contains 18 residues. J was trimmed by 0 bases and V by 1 base; bases with no gene match: 7. Germline CDR1 GTSNPN, CDR2 SVGIG (reference sequence). The CDR3 sequence is CAWSGVAGAYSGANVLTF. The CDR3 coding sequence is TGTGCCTGGAGTGGGGTAGCGGGAGCTTACTCTGGGGCCAACGTCCTGACTTTC.

V and J are TRBV11-2 and TRBJ2-1, with 9 positions matching TRBD2. The junction had 9 bases not matched to a gene; V was cut back by 6 bases and J by 6 bases. The CDR3 is 15 residues long. Germline V gene lookup returns CDR1 SGHAT and CDR2 FQNNGV. CDR3 coding DNA: TGTGCCAGCAGACACACCGGGACTAGCACCAATGAGCAGTTCTTC. This sequence encodes CASRHTGTSTNEQFF.

Comment on this clone: Other DNA sequences in this sample translate to the same CDR3. The chain employs TRBV18 and TRBJ2-5; D is uncertain. Germline V gene lookup returns CDR1 KGHSH and CDR2 LQKENI. The CDR3 covers 13 residues. V shed 0 bases and J shed 4 bases, with 6 bases lying between them. The CDR3 protein is CASSPPSRETQYF. The CDR3 nucleotides are TGTGCCAGCTCACCACCATCCAGAGAGACCCAGTACTTC.

CDR3 loop: CASSLGTGDGDTQYF. CDR3 DNA: TGCGCCAGCAGTCTCGGGACAGGGGATGGAGATACGCAGTATTTT. The rearrangement links TRBV4-1 to TRBJ2-3, with 10 bases lining up with TRBD1. V shed 6 bases and J 5 bases; nucleotides not matched to a gene: 8. In germline, CDR1 is MGHRA, CDR2 YSYEKL. This CDR3 spans 15 amino acids.

The chain is built from TRBV30 and TRBJ2-3; perhaps TRBD2 as D (7 bases). This CDR3 has 12 residues. Germline V gene data show CDR1 as GTSNPN and CDR2 as SVGIG (reference sequence). CDR3 bases: TGTGTAGGGGGGAGGGACACAGATACGCAGTATTTT. Protein sequence: CVGGRDTDTQYF. The full variable domain, its missing parts supplied by reference TRBV30 and TRBJ2-3, is SQTIHQWPATLVQPVGSPLSLECTVEGTSNPNLYWYRQAAGRGLQLLFYSVGIGQISSEVPQNLSASRPQDRQFILSSKKLLLSDSGFYLCVGGRDTDTQYFGPGTRLTVL.

The V and J genes are TRBV5-1 and TRBJ1-4, with 10 bases that match TRBD1. There are 15 residues in the CDR3. CDR1 and CDR2 (germline): SGHRS, YFSETQ. The V segment lost 4 bases and the J segment 6 bases; nucleotides outside the gene matches: 6. This chain's CDR3 is CASSIDRGRDEKLFF. CDR3 DNA sequence: TGCGCCAGCAGCATCGACAGGGGGCGAGATGAAAAACTGTTTTTT.

The V call is TRBV5-6, the J call TRBJ1-2, with TRBD1 matching over 7 bases. CDR1 is SGHDT and CDR2 is YYEEEE in the germline V gene. V dropped 4 bases and J dropped 4; count of bases not matched to a gene: 7. The CDR3 covers 14 residues. This CDR3 reads CASSPRQGSYGYTF. For the CDR3, the DNA is TGTGCCAGCAGCCCGAGACAGGGATCCTATGGCTACACCTTC.

The chain recombines TRBV19 with TRBJ1-1; D is ambiguous. The CDR3 sequence is 14 residues long. CDR1 and CDR2 (germline): LNHDA, SQIVND (reference sequence). Trimming shortened V by 5 bases and J by 1 base, and 11 bases separated the two germline ends. The CDR3 nucleotides are TGTGCCAGTAGTTGGAGGATCCAGAACACTGAAGCTTTCTTT. Amino acid sequence: CASSWRIQNTEAFF.

This clone was detected once. The chain is built from TRBV11-1 and TRBJ2-7, with 10 positions matching TRBD1. Germline CDR1 and CDR2: SGHAT and FQDESV (reference sequence). V dropped 5 bases and J dropped 5; count of bases not matched to a gene: 9. The CDR3 is 15 amino acids. The CDR3 DNA reads TGTGCCAGCAGCAAACGGACAGGGGGTCGAAACGAGCAGTACTTC. Translating gives CASSKRTGGRNEQYF. Full variable domain (rest looked up from reference TRBV11-1 and TRBJ2-7): EAEVAQSPRYKITEKSQAVAFWCDPISGHATLYWYRQILGQGPELLVQFQDESVVDDSQLPKDRFSAERLKGVDSTLKIQPAELGDSAMYLCASSKRTGGRNEQYFGPGTRLTVT.